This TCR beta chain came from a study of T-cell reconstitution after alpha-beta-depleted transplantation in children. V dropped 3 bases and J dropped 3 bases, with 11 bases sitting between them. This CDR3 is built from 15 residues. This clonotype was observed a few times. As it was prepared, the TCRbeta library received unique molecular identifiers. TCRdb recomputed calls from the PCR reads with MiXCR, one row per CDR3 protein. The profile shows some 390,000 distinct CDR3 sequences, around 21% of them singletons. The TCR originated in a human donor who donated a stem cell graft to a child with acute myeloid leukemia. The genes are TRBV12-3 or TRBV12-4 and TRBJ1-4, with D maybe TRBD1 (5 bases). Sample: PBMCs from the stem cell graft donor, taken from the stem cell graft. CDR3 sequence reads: CASSFADTSNEKLFF. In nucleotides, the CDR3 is TGTGCCAGCAGTTTCGCGGACACCTCTAATGAAAAACTGTTTTTT.